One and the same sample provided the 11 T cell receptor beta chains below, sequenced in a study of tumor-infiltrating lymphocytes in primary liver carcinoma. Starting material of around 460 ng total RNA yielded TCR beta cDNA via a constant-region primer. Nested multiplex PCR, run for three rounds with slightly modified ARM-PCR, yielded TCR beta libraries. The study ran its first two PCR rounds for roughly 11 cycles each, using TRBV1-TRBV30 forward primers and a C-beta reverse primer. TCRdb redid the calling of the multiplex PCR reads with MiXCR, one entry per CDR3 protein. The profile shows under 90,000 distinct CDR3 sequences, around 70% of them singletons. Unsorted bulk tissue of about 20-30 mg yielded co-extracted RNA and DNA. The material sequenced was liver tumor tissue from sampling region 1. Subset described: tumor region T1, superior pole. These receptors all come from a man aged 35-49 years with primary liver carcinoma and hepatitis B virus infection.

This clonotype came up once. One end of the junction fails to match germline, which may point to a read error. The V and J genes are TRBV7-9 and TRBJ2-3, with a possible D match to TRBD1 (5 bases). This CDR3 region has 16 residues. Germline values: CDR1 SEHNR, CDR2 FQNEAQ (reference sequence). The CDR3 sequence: CPSSSGYRGHTDAQYF. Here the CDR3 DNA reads TGTCCCAGCAGCTCGGGTTATAGAGGACACACAGATGCGCAGTATTTT.

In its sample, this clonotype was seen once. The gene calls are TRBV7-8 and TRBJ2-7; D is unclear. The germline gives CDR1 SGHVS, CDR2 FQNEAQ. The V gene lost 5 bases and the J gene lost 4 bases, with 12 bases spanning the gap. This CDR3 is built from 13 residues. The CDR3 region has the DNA TGTGCCAGCAGCGTGCAGGTCTCATACGAGCAGTACTTC. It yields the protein CASSVQVSYEQYF.

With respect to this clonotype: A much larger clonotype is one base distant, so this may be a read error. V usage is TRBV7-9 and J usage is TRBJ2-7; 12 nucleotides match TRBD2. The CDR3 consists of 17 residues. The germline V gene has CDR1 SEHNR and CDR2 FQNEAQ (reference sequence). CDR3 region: CASSSLWTSGDSYERYF. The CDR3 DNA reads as TGTGCCAGCAGCAGTCTATGGACTAGCGGGGACTCCTACGAGCGGTACTTC.

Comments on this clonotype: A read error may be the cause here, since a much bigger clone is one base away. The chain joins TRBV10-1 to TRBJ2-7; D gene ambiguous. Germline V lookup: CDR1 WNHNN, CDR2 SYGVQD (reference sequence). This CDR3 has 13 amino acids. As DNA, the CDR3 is TGCGCCAACAGTCAAAGTCTCTCCTACGAGCAGTACTTC. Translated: CANSQSLSYEQYF.

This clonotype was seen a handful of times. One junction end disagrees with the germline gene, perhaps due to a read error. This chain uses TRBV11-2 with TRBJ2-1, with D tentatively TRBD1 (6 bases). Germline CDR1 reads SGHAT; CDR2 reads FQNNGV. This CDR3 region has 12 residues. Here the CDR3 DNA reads TGTGCCAGCAGCCCACAGGGCTATGAGGAGTTCTTC. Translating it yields CASSPQGYEEFF.

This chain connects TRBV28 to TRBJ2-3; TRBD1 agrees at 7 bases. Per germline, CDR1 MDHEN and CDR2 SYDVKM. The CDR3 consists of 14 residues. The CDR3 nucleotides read TGTGTCATTTCCGAGGGGGCACAAACAGATACGCAGTATTTT. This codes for CVISEGAQTDTQYF.

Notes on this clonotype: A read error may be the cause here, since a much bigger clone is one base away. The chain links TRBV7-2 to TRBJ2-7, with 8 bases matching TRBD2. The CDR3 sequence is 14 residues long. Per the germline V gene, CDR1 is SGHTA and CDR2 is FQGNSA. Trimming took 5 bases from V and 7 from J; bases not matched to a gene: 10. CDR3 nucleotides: TGTACCAGCAGCGTAGTGGGACTAGATAGGGAGCAGTACTTC. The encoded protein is CTSSVVGLDREQYF.

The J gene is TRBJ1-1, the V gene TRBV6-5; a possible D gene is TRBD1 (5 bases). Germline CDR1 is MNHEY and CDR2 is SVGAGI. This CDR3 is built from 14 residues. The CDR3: CTNRRDQMNTEAFF. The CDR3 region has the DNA TGTACCAACAGGAGGGATCAAATGAACACTGAAGCTTTCTTT.

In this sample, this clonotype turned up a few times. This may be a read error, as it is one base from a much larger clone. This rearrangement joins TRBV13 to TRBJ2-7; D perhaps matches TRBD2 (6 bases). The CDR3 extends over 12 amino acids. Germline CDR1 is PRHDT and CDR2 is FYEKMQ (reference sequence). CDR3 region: CTSSRGVREQYF. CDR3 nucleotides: TGTACCAGCAGCCGCGGGGTGCGCGAGCAGTACTTC.

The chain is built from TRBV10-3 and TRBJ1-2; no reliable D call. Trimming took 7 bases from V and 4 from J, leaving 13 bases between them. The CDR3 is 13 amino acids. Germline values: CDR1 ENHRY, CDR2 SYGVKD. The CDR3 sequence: CAITAREGYGYTF. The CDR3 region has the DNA TGTGCCATCACTGCAAGAGAAGGCTATGGCTACACCTTC.

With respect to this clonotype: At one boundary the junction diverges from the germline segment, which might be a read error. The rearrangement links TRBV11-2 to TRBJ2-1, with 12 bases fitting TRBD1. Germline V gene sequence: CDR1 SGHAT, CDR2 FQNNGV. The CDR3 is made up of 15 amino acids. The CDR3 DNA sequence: TGTGCCAGCAGCTTGGGGACAGGGGGCTTCAATGAGCAGTTCTTT. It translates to CASSLGTGGFNEQFF.